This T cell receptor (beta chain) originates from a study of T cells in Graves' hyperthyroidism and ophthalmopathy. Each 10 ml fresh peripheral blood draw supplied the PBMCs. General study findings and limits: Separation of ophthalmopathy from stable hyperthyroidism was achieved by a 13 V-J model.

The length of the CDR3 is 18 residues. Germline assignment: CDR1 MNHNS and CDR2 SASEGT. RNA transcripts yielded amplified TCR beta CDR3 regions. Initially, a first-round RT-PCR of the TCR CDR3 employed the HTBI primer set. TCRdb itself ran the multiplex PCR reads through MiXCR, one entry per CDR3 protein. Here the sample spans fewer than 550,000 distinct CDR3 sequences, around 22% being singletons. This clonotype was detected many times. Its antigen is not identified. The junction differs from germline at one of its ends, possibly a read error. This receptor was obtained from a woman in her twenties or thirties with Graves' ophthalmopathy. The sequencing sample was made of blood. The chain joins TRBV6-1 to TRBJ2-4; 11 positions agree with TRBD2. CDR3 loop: CASSERGVAGGRKNIKYF. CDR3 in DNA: TGTGCCAGCAGTGAACGGGGAGTAGCGGGGGGGCGAAAAAACATTAAGTACTTC.